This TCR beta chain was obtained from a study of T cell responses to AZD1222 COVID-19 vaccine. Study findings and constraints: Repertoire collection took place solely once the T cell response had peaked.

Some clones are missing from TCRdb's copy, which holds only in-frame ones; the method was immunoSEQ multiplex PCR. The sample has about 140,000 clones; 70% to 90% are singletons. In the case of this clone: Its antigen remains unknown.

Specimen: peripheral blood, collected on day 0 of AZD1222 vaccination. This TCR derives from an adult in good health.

The CDR3 DNA follows: TGCGCCAGCAGCCCGCGACAGGGTGGGATGTATGGCTACACCTTC. Protein product: CASSPRQGGMYGYTF. The V gene is TRBV5-1, the J gene TRBJ1-2; 7 bases match TRBD1. The CDR3 has 15 residues. CDR1 SGHRS and CDR2 YFSETQ come from the germline V gene. V shed 4 bases and J 5 bases; nucleotides not matched to a gene: 11.